These 31 T cell receptor beta chains were all obtained from the same sample, sequenced in a study of beta chain features in type 1 diabetes. Expressed TCRB transcripts got sequenced, as all isolated RNA was reverse transcribed. Clones were sequenced by immunoSEQ multiplex PCR, and TCRdb holds only the in-frame ones, with some missing. The table shows about 360,000 clones, with roughly 13% occurring only once. Sequenced sample: naive CD4+ T cells from blood. These receptors were taken from a man between 18 and 29 years old in good health.

The V gene is TRBV28, the J gene TRBJ2-1, with 10 bases aligning to TRBD1. Germline loops: CDR1 MDHEN, CDR2 SYDVKM. J lost 7 bases, V lost 5 bases, and 8 bases had no gene match. The CDR3 has 15 residues. CDR3 region: CASSLGTGVFNEQFF. The CDR3 DNA sequence: TGTGCCAGCAGTCTCGGGACAGGGGTCTTTAATGAGCAGTTCTTC.

This clone appeared a few times. The chain employs TRBV19 and TRBJ2-5; tentative D call: TRBD2 (5 bases). CDR3 length: 15 residues. The germline V gene encodes CDR1 LNHDA and CDR2 SQIVND (reference sequence). Trimming removed 2 bases from V and 8 bases from J, with 18 bases in between. The CDR3 DNA reads as TGTGCCAGTAGTATACGTACAGCGGAGCCCGGAACCCAGTACTTC. Translated, it gives CASSIRTAEPGTQYF. Filled out from reference TRBV19 and TRBJ2-5, the complete variable domain reads DGGITQSPKYLFRKEGQNVTLSCEQNLNHDAMYWYRQDPGQGLRLIYYSQIVNDFQKGDIAEGYSVSREKKESFPLTVTSAQKNPTAFYLCASSIRTAEPGTQYFGPGTRLLVL.

This clone occurred a few times. The chain uses TRBV4-3 and TRBJ1-4, with a weak D call TRBD1 (6 bases). Germline-derived CDR1 and CDR2 are LGHNA and YSLEER. This CDR3 is 15 amino acids long. V was trimmed by 4 bases and J by 6 bases, leaving 15 bases between them. The CDR3 is CASSPSQGPDEKLFF. In DNA form, the CDR3 reads TGCGCCAGCAGCCCCTCGCAGGGGCCGGATGAAAAACTGTTTTTT.

This clone showed up just a few times. DNA for the CDR3: TGTGCCAGCCTTATCCGGGACAAGGCGTTGGGAACGAACACCGGGGAGCTGTTTTTT. Its translation: CASLIRDKALGTNTGELFF. The V gene is TRBV7-9, the J gene TRBJ2-2; TRBD1 is a possible D gene (6 bases). V was cut by 8 bases and J by 0 bases, with 25 bases left in between. The CDR3 has 19 residues. From germline, CDR1 is SEHNR and CDR2 FQNEAQ (reference sequence).

This clone was observed a few times. Distinct nucleotide sequences in the sample also encode this CDR3. The chain employs TRBV18 and TRBJ2-7; no clear D. This CDR3 comprises 14 residues. V lost 0 bases to trimming and J lost 0 bases, with 6 bases between them. Germline loops: CDR1 KGHSH, CDR2 LQKENI. In DNA form, the CDR3 reads TGTGCCAGCTCACCACCGTCCGGCTCCTACGAGCAGTACTTC. Translating gives CASSPPSGSYEQYF.

This clone has just a few counts. Other DNA sequences in the same sample also yield this CDR3. The chain combines TRBV7-3 with TRBJ2-5; tentatively, D is TRBD1 (5 bases). The CDR3 is made up of 13 amino acids. V was shortened by 6 bases and J by 3 bases, with 11 bases between the two germline ends. Germline values: CDR1 SGHTA, CDR2 FQGTGA. CDR3 coding DNA: TGTGCCAGCAGTCTTTCCAGGGAAGAGACCCAGTACTTC. Amino acid sequence: CASSLSREETQYF.

This clone was picked up a small number of times. The gene calls are TRBV29-1 and TRBJ2-2, with 13 bases fitting TRBD2. V dropped 6 bases and J dropped 7; count of bases not matched to a gene: 8. Germline-derived CDR1 and CDR2 are SQVTM and ANQGSEA. This CDR3 is built from 15 residues. CDR3 region: CSVTGTSGMYGELFF. Written as DNA, the CDR3 is TGCAGCGTCACCGGGACTAGCGGGATGTACGGGGAGCTGTTTTTT.

This clone was seen a few times. The rearrangement uses TRBV10-3 and TRBJ1-5; maybe TRBD1 (6 bases). The CDR3 covers 15 residues. From germline, CDR1 is ENHRY and CDR2 SYGVKD. V was pared by 3 bases and J by 8 bases, with 17 bases between. CDR3 nucleotide sequence: TGTGCCATCAGTGATGCTACACAGGGAAAGGAGCCCCAGCATTTT. Residues: CAISDATQGKEPQHF.

This chain uses TRBV6-6 with TRBJ1-1; D uncertain. CDR1 is MNHNY and CDR2 is SVGAGI in the germline V gene (reference sequence). Trimming cost V 0 bases and J 0 bases, with 8 bases left between them. This CDR3 spans 15 amino acids. CDR3 loop: CASSYSRQLNTEAFF. The CDR3 DNA sequence: TGTGCCAGCAGTTACTCGAGGCAGCTGAACACTGAAGCTTTCTTT.

The rearrangement joins TRBV5-4 to TRBJ1-1; D possibly corresponds to TRBD1 (5 bases). Germline loops: CDR1 SGHNT, CDR2 YYREEE (reference sequence). Trimming pared 3 bases from V and 0 bases from J, leaving 12 bases between. The CDR3 has 15 amino acids. CDR3 coding DNA: TGTGCCAGCAGCTCCTCAGGGTCCCTGAACACTGAAGCTTTCTTT. Translation: CASSSSGSLNTEAFF.

The J gene is TRBJ1-5, the V gene TRBV19; D remains unclear. The germline V and J ends were trimmed by 3 bases and 2 bases, with 17 bases remaining between them. This CDR3 is built from 17 residues. The germline V gene encodes CDR1 LNHDA and CDR2 SQIVND (reference sequence). CDR3 in amino acids: CASSMGGTGVGNQPQHF. CDR3 nucleotides: TGTGCCAGTAGTATGGGTGGTACGGGAGTTGGCAATCAGCCCCAGCATTTT.

The CDR3 DNA is TGTGCCACCAGCAGAGATTCGGTTAGCGGGAGTGGCGAGCAGTTCTTC. This translates into CATSRDSVSGSGEQFF. The rearrangement uses TRBV15 and TRBJ2-1; 9 bases map to TRBD2. The CDR3 contains 16 residues. V lost 0 bases to trimming and J lost 10 bases; unmatched junction nucleotides: 10. Germline V gives CDR1 LNHNV, CDR2 YYDKDF (reference sequence). The variable domain in full, completed from reference TRBV15 and TRBJ2-1, reads DAMVIQNPRYQVTQFGKPVTLSCSQTLNHNVMYWYQQKSSQAPKLLFHYYDKDFNNEADTPDNFQSRRPNTSFCFLDIRSPGLGDTAMYLCATSRDSVSGSGEQFFGPGTRLTVL.

This clone was seen only a few times. The chain recombines TRBV14 with TRBJ2-1; maybe TRBD2 (5 bases). The V gene lost 4 bases and the J gene lost 6 bases, with 13 bases spanning the gap. From germline, CDR1 is SGHDN and CDR2 FVKESK. The CDR3 covers 14 residues. Here the CDR3 reads CASSPQTSFNEQFF. The CDR3 nucleotides read TGTGCCAGCAGCCCCCAAACTAGTTTCAATGAGCAGTTCTTC.

V usage is TRBV28 and J usage is TRBJ2-7; tentative D call: TRBD1 (5 bases). The CDR3 loop spans 12 amino acids. Deletions cut 6 bases from V and 3 bases from J, with 9 bases between. CDR1 MDHEN and CDR2 SYDVKM come from the germline V gene. The CDR3 nucleotides read TGTGCCAGCAGGTCAGGGTTCTACGAGCAGTACTTC. Translated, it gives CASRSGFYEQYF.

In DNA form, the CDR3 reads TGTGCCAGCACTCAACGAGAAACCTACGAGCAGTACTTC. Protein product: CASTQRETYEQYF. This chain joins TRBV28 and TRBJ2-7; no reliable D call. Trimming shortened V by 7 bases and J by 2 bases, and 12 bases separated the two germline ends. There are 13 residues in the CDR3. Looked up from germline, CDR1 is MDHEN and CDR2 is SYDVKM.

The rearrangement uses TRBV30 and TRBJ1-5; D is unclear. The CDR3 consists of 14 residues. Germline CDR1 reads GTSNPN; CDR2 reads SVGIG (reference sequence). Trimming removed 2 bases at V and 0 bases at J, with 8 bases between. The CDR3: CAWSTGISNQPQHF. The DNA of the CDR3 is TGTGCCTGGAGTACGGGAATTAGCAATCAGCCCCAGCATTTT.

Comment on this clone: Other DNA sequences from this sample encode an identical CDR3 as well. V usage is TRBV7-9 and J usage is TRBJ1-5; D is uncertain. This CDR3 contains 13 residues. With 3 bases removed from V and 5 bases from J, the gap between germline ends came to 8 bases. Germline CDR1 SEHNR, CDR2 FQNEAQ (reference sequence). CDR3 sequence reads: CASSFEGDQPQHF. Here the CDR3 DNA reads TGTGCCAGCAGCTTTGAAGGAGATCAGCCCCAGCATTTT.

The chain couples TRBV5-4 to TRBJ1-3, with D perhaps matching TRBD1 (5 bases). This CDR3 is built from 14 residues. In germline, CDR1 is SGHNT, CDR2 YYREEE (reference sequence). Between the trimmed V and J ends, which lost 1 base and 0 bases, there was a span of 5 bases. In DNA, the CDR3 is TGTGCCAGCAGCTTGAGGGGCTCTGGAAACACCATATATTTT. It yields the protein CASSLRGSGNTIYF.

The CDR3 DNA sequence: TGTGCCAGCAGCTTTGACGGGAGGGACACCGGGGAGCTGTTTTTT. This translates into CASSFDGRDTGELFF. The chain employs TRBV7-3 and TRBJ2-2; 8 bases fit TRBD2. Per the germline V gene, CDR1 is SGHTA and CDR2 is FQGTGA. The CDR3 runs to 15 residues. The J segment lost 3 bases and the V segment lost 3 bases, leaving 3 bases of the junction unmatched.

The V and J genes are TRBV7-9 and TRBJ1-5; 7 nucleotides agree with TRBD1. Germline assignment: CDR1 SEHNR and CDR2 FQNEAQ (reference sequence). V lost 5 bases and J lost 1; bases outside the gene matches: 14. The CDR3 has 18 amino acids. CDR3 amino acids: CASSDFIPQTGSNQPQHF. In DNA form, the CDR3 reads TGTGCCAGCAGCGACTTTATCCCACAGACAGGGAGCAATCAGCCCCAGCATTTT.

The rearrangement joins TRBV6-5 to TRBJ2-3; 9 bases match TRBD1. V gave up 6 bases and J gave up 3 bases; unmatched junction bases: 4. This CDR3 has 14 amino acids. CDR1 MNHEY and CDR2 SVGAGI come from the germline V gene. CDR3 sequence reads: CASSSDRGTDTQYF. The CDR3, as DNA: TGTGCCAGCAGCTCTGACAGGGGGACAGATACGCAGTATTTT.

This clone occurred a few times. The chain is built from TRBV25-1 and TRBJ2-5; 10 bases agree with TRBD2. Per the germline V gene, CDR1 is MGHDK and CDR2 is SYGVNS. V trimming: 4 bases; J trimming: 3 bases; junction bases outside the gene matches: 5. The CDR3 has 15 residues. CDR3 in DNA: TGTGCCAGCAGTGGCTATCTAGCGGGAGAAGAGACCCAGTACTTC. Translating it yields CASSGYLAGEETQYF.

This clone was seen a handful of times. The rearrangement uses TRBV5-1 and TRBJ2-7; possible D gene TRBD1, 5 bases. V was cut by 3 bases and J by 1 base, with 11 bases left in between. Germline assignment: CDR1 SGHRS and CDR2 YFSETQ. CDR3 length: 14 amino acids. The CDR3 sequence is CASSSRTPSYEQYF. In DNA, the CDR3 is TGCGCCAGCAGCTCTAGGACACCGTCCTACGAGCAGTACTTC.

The V gene is TRBV5-1, the J gene TRBJ2-7; perhaps TRBD1 as D (7 bases). In germline, CDR1 is SGHRS, CDR2 YFSETQ. There are 15 residues in the CDR3. V was pared by 4 bases and J by 5 bases, with 19 bases between. The CDR3 is CASSRGAGQFDEQYF. CDR3 nucleotide sequence: TGCGCCAGCAGCAGAGGTGCGGGACAGTTCGACGAGCAGTACTTC. The variable domain in full, with the rest retrieved from reference TRBV5-1 and TRBJ2-7, is KAGVTQTPRYLIKTRGQQVTLSCSPISGHRSVSWYQQTPGQGLQFLFEYFSETQRNKGNFPGRFSGRQFSNSRSEMNVSTLELGDSALYLCASSRGAGQFDEQYFGPGTRLTVT.

The rearrangement joins TRBV19 to TRBJ2-2, with D maybe TRBD2 (5 bases). The V end was cut by 5 bases, the J end by 3 bases, with 10 bases between. Germline V CDR1 and CDR2: LNHDA, SQIVND (reference sequence). There are 14 residues in the CDR3. The CDR3 DNA reads as TGTGCCAGTAGTCAGACGGACTACACCGGGGAGCTGTTTTTT. Translation: CASSQTDYTGELFF.

The chain has TRBV18 and TRBJ2-7, with TRBD1 identical over 8 bases. The V gene's germline CDR1 is KGHSH and CDR2 LQKENI. This CDR3 contains 15 residues. Trimming at V came to 3 bases and at J to 2 bases, leaving 6 bases not matched to a gene. Here the CDR3 reads CASSPRTGLTYEQYF. The DNA of the CDR3 is TGTGCCAGCTCACCCCGGACAGGGTTGACCTACGAGCAGTACTTC.

This chain uses TRBV9 with TRBJ1-6; D is ambiguous. The CDR3 is 16 residues long. CDR1 SGDLS and CDR2 YYNGEE come from the germline V gene. Trimming cost V 0 bases and J 5 bases, with 12 bases left between them. CDR3 in DNA: TGTGCCAGCAGCGTAGTACCGAGCCCGAATAATTCACCCCTCCACTTT. It encodes CASSVVPSPNNSPLHF.

The chain is built from TRBV28 and TRBJ2-7; 9 nucleotides align to TRBD1. The CDR3 runs 15 residues. With 5 bases clipped from V and 4 bases from J, the junction kept 9 bases outside the gene matches. Germline CDR1 MDHEN, CDR2 SYDVKM. CDR3 residues: CASSQAGQGGYEQYF. The CDR3 DNA sequence: TGTGCCAGCAGTCAAGCGGGACAGGGAGGGTACGAGCAGTACTTC.

This chain uses TRBV19 with TRBJ2-2, with D maybe TRBD2 (5 bases). The CDR3 contains 15 residues. Germline-derived CDR1 and CDR2 are LNHDA and SQIVND (reference sequence). V shed 9 bases and J shed 0 bases, with 14 bases lying between them. CDR3 region: CASQKGASNTGELFF. CDR3 DNA sequence: TGTGCCAGCCAGAAGGGAGCCTCGAACACCGGGGAGCTGTTTTTT.

The gene calls are TRBV5-5 and TRBJ1-3; D gene unclear. Germline loops: CDR1 SGHKS, CDR2 YYEKEE (reference sequence). This CDR3 has 17 residues. Trimming cost V 4 bases and J 0 bases, with 17 bases left between them. The DNA of the CDR3 is TGTGCCAGCAGCCCTCCGGGGTACGGACCCTCTGGAAACACCATATATTTT. Protein sequence: CASSPPGYGPSGNTIYF.

This clone was detected ten times or more. This chain connects TRBV5-1 to TRBJ2-7; 7 nucleotides line up with TRBD1. With V trimmed by 0 bases and J by 5 bases, 5 bases remained unmatched. Per germline, CDR1 SGHRS and CDR2 YFSETQ. This CDR3 comprises 14 residues. The CDR3 DNA follows: TGCGCCAGCAGCTTGGATGGGACAGTTGACGAGCAGTACTTC. Translated: CASSLDGTVDEQYF.